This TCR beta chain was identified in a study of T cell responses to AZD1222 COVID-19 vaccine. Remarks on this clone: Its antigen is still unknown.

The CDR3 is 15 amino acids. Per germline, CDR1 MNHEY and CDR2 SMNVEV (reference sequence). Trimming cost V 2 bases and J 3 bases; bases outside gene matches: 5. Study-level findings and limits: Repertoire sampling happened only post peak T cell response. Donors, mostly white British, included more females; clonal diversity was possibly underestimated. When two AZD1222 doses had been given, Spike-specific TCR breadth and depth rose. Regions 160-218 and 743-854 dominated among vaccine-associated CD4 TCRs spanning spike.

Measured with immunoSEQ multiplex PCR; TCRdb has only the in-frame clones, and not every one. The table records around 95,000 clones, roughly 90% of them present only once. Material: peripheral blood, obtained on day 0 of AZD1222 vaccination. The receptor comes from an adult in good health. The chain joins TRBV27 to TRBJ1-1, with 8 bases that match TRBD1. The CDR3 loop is CASSLNRQGYTEAFF. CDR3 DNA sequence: TGTGCCAGCAGTTTAAACCGACAGGGGTACACTGAAGCTTTCTTT.